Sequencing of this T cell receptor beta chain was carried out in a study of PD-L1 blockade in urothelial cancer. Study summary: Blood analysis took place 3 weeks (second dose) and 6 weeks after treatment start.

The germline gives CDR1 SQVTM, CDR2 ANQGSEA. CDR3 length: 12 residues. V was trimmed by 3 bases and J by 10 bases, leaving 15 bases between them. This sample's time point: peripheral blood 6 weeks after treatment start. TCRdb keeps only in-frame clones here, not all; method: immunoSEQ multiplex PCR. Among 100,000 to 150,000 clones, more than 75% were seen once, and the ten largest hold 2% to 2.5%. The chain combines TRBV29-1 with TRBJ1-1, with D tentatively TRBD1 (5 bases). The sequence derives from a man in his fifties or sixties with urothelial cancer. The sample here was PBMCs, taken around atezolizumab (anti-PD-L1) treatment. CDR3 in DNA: TGCAGCGTTGAGTCGGGGGGAGGGCGAGCTTTCTTT. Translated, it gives CSVESGGGRAFF.